Described below is a single TCR beta chain sequence and its context. A J-beta primer mix and a sample-barcoded 5' primer were used in a second PCR of roughly 7 to 12 cycles. A template-switch adaptor containing 12 random nucleotides labeled each cDNA molecule. TCRdb independently ran MiXCR on the 5' RACE reads; one entry per CDR3 protein. The repertoire holds roughly 800,000 distinct CDR3 sequences, 25% seen once, with approximately 3.7% in the top ten. The sample originates from a study of blood T cells in healthy people across ages. Germline-derived CDR1 and CDR2 are MNHEY and SMNVEV (reference sequence). With 6 bases removed from V and 4 bases from J, the gap between germline ends came to 12 bases. The CDR3 sequence is 13 residues long. The sample also formed part of further work on T cells of mothers and their children. As that study records: Sequencing returned over 10 million TCR beta CDR3 reads per mother and around 3 million per child.

This clonotype originated in a boy under 18 in good health. The rearrangement links TRBV27 to TRBJ2-5; weak D call: TRBD2 (5 bases). Sequencing was carried out using blood. CDR3 sequence (DNA): TGTGCCAGCAGGCACGGGAATGGAGAGACCCAGTACTTC. Its protein product is CASRHGNGETQYF.